These 29 T cell receptor beta chains were sequenced from one sample in a study of blood T cell repertoires in COVID-19. The method was immunoSEQ multiplex PCR; TCRdb's version includes in-frame clones alone and lacks a portion of them. The sample contains under 95,000 clones, approximately 87% of which appear only once. Material: peripheral blood. These receptors all come from a human donor in a cohort sampled during active COVID-19.

V usage is TRBV4-1 and J usage is TRBJ2-7, with 8 bases that match TRBD1. CDR3 length equals 16 residues. Germline V gene lookup returns CDR1 MGHRA and CDR2 YSYEKL. Trimming took 3 bases from V and 4 from J; bases not matched to a gene: 11. The CDR3 DNA reads TGCGCCAGCAGCCAGGATTTTGGGACAGGATTTTACGAGCAGTACTTC. It yields the protein CASSQDFGTGFYEQYF.

The chain combines TRBV5-1 with TRBJ2-1, with 7 nucleotides matching TRBD1. Trimming at V came to 2 bases and at J to 0 bases, leaving 2 bases not matched to a gene. The germline CDR1 and CDR2 sequences are SGHRS and YFSETQ. The CDR3 covers 15 residues. CDR3 amino acids: CASSFTGDSYNEQFF. The CDR3 nucleotides are TGCGCCAGCAGCTTTACAGGGGACTCCTACAATGAGCAGTTCTTC.

This sequence joins TRBV30 and TRBJ2-5; weak D call: TRBD1 (5 bases). This CDR3 has 15 amino acids. V shed 4 bases and J shed 1 base, with 16 bases lying between them. CDR1 GTSNPN and CDR2 SVGIG come from the germline V gene (reference sequence). CDR3 region: CAWKPGHSPQETQYF. The CDR3 DNA reads as TGTGCCTGGAAGCCTGGACACAGCCCCCAAGAGACCCAGTACTTC. Drawing the rest from reference TRBV30 and TRBJ2-5, the complete variable domain is SQTIHQWPATLVQPVGSPLSLECTVEGTSNPNLYWYRQAAGRGLQLLFYSVGIGQISSEVPQNLSASRPQDRQFILSSKKLLLSDSGFYLCAWKPGHSPQETQYFGPGTRLLVL.

The chain has TRBV5-1 and TRBJ2-7, with 10 bases lining up with TRBD1. Unmatched junction bases numbered 6, after V lost 2 bases and J lost 7 bases. Per germline, CDR1 SGHRS and CDR2 YFSETQ. The CDR3 totals 14 residues. The CDR3 sequence is CASSFGTGAGEQYF. CDR3 DNA sequence: TGCGCCAGCAGCTTTGGGACAGGGGCTGGGGAGCAGTACTTC.

V usage is TRBV15 and J usage is TRBJ1-1; D not certain. This CDR3 contains 14 residues. V was trimmed by 5 bases and J by 4 bases, leaving 14 bases between them. Germline-derived CDR1 and CDR2 are LNHNV and YYDKDF (reference sequence). DNA for the CDR3: TGTGCCACCAGCTTCACTTATCGGGTCACTGAAGCTTTCTTT. This sequence encodes CATSFTYRVTEAFF.

The chain employs TRBV5-1 and TRBJ2-2; TRBD1 agrees at 9 bases. Unmatched junction bases numbered 14, after V lost 4 bases and J lost 7 bases. The CDR3 has 17 amino acids. From germline, CDR1 is SGHRS and CDR2 YFSETQ. CDR3 coding DNA: TGCGCCAGCAGCGACCCCGGGACAGGGACCTTAGGCGGGGAGCTGTTTTTT. Its protein product is CASSDPGTGTLGGELFF.

This clone was recorded a few times. Other nucleotide sequences from this sample produce the same CDR3. V and J are TRBV7-9 and TRBJ2-7; 8 bases fit TRBD1. The CDR3 contains 12 residues. Germline CDR1 is SEHNR and CDR2 is FQNEAQ (reference sequence). Losses at the gene ends were 5 bases for V and 5 bases for J; bases not matched to a gene: 2. This CDR3 reads CASSLDRDEQYF. DNA for the CDR3: TGTGCCAGCAGCCTGGACAGGGACGAGCAGTACTTC.

The rearrangement joins TRBV7-8 to TRBJ2-3, with 8 bases identical to TRBD2. Looked up from germline, CDR1 is SGHVS and CDR2 is FQNEAQ. V dropped 1 base and J dropped 6; count of bases not matched to a gene: 0. The CDR3 runs to 13 residues. The CDR3 region is CASSLGGRDTQYF. The CDR3 bases are TGTGCCAGCAGCTTAGGCGGGAGGGATACGCAGTATTTT.

The chain is built from TRBV7-9 and TRBJ2-7; 8 positions agree with TRBD1. The CDR3 has 16 residues. The J segment lost 7 bases and the V segment lost 1 base, leaving 12 bases of the junction unmatched. In germline, CDR1 is SEHNR, CDR2 FQNEAQ (reference sequence). This chain's CDR3 is CASSLGLAGGEGEQYF. The CDR3 DNA sequence: TGTGCCAGCAGCTTAGGGCTGGCAGGGGGCGAAGGGGAGCAGTACTTC.

The chain couples TRBV5-4 to TRBJ2-7, with D perhaps TRBD1 (6 bases). Germline CDR1 reads SGHNT; CDR2 reads YYREEE (reference sequence). The V end was cut by 4 bases, the J end by 0 bases, with 17 bases between. The CDR3 spans 16 residues. The CDR3 loop is CASSQGPDTSSYEQYF. In DNA, the CDR3 is TGTGCCAGCAGCCAGGGGCCGGACACTAGCTCCTACGAGCAGTACTTC. The variable domain in full, completed from reference TRBV5-4 and TRBJ2-7, reads ETGVTQSPTHLIKTRGQQVTLRCSSQSGHNTVSWYQQALGQGPQFIFQYYREEENGRGNFPPRFSGLQFPNYSSELNVNALELDDSALYLCASSQGPDTSSYEQYFGPGTRLTVT.

V is TRBV9 and J is TRBJ2-3, with TRBD1 matching 9 bases. The V gene end was trimmed by 0 bases and the J gene end by 1 base; junction bases not matched to a gene: 3. This CDR3 spans 16 amino acids. The germline gives CDR1 SGDLS, CDR2 YYNGEE. CDR3 coding DNA: TGTGCCAGCAGCGTAGGGACAGGGGAAGGCACAGATACGCAGTATTTT. It is translated as CASSVGTGEGTDTQYF.

This clone was observed once. The chain combines TRBV29-1 with TRBJ2-7; D might be TRBD1 (5 bases). V was trimmed by 8 bases and J by 0 bases, leaving 17 bases between them. The germline V gene has CDR1 SQVTM and CDR2 ANQGSEA. The CDR3 has 14 amino acids. The CDR3 nucleotides read TGCAGCCAACAACCCTACAGGCCCTCCTACGAGCAGTACTTC. This gives the protein CSQQPYRPSYEQYF.

The CDR3 here is CASSQQGAASTDTQYF. In nucleotides, the CDR3 is TGTGCCAGCAGCCAACAGGGGGCTGCTAGCACAGATACGCAGTATTTT. This chain links TRBV7-3 with TRBJ2-3; 9 positions agree with TRBD1. V lost 5 bases and J lost 0; bases outside the gene matches: 6. CDR1 is SGHTA, CDR2 FQGTGA, per germline. The CDR3 runs to 16 residues.

The chain's CDR3 is CASSPGGLEQYF. In DNA form, the CDR3 reads TGTGCCAGCAGCCCGGGGGGGCTCGAGCAGTACTTC. The genes are TRBV6-6 and TRBJ2-7; TRBD2 agrees at 8 bases. CDR3 length: 12 residues. V shed 6 bases and J 6 bases; nucleotides not matched to a gene: 4. The germline CDR1 and CDR2 sequences are MNHNY and SVGAGI (reference sequence).

The rearrangement uses TRBV28 and TRBJ2-3, with TRBD2 matching 13 bases. CDR1 is MDHEN, CDR2 SYDVKM, per germline. Trimming took 8 bases from V and 3 from J; bases not matched to a gene: 5. The CDR3 contains 15 residues. This chain's CDR3 is CASARTSGSTDTQYF. For the CDR3, the DNA is TGTGCCAGCGCGAGGACTAGCGGGAGTACAGATACGCAGTATTTT.

The chain uses TRBV5-1 and TRBJ1-1, with D hard to call. V was clipped by 5 bases and J by 8 bases, with 16 bases between them. Germline assignment: CDR1 SGHRS and CDR2 YFSETQ. This CDR3 contains 13 residues. The CDR3 sequence is CASSPDLGGEAFF. The CDR3 nucleotides are TGCGCCAGCAGTCCAGATTTGGGAGGAGAAGCTTTCTTT.

V and J are TRBV27 and TRBJ1-2, with D maybe TRBD1 (5 bases). V shed 3 bases and J shed 6 bases, with 5 bases lying between them. Per the germline V gene, CDR1 is MNHEY and CDR2 is SMNVEV (reference sequence). The CDR3 spans 11 residues. The CDR3 DNA sequence: TGTGCCAGCAGTTTCAGGGATGGCTACACCTTC. It is translated as CASSFRDGYTF.

This sequence joins TRBV6-1 and TRBJ1-2; 10 bases are shared with TRBD1. Per germline, CDR1 MNHNS and CDR2 SASEGT. Losses at the gene ends were 3 bases for V and 7 bases for J; bases not matched to a gene: 14. The CDR3 contains 17 residues. The CDR3 nucleotides are TGTGCCAGCAGTGACCCGGGACAGGGGACCGATGTGGGTGGCTACACCTTC. This gives the protein CASSDPGQGTDVGGYTF.

This clone was seen a few times. The chain joins TRBV7-9 to TRBJ1-3, with D possibly matching TRBD1 (5 bases). Germline loops: CDR1 SEHNR, CDR2 FQNEAQ (reference sequence). V was trimmed by 5 bases and J by 2 bases, leaving 16 bases between them. The CDR3 consists of 16 residues. This CDR3 is CASSREMARAGNTIYF. CDR3 DNA: TGTGCCAGCAGCCGGGAGATGGCCAGGGCTGGAAACACCATATATTTT.

V is TRBV11-2 and J is TRBJ1-2; maybe TRBD1 (5 bases). The germline V gene encodes CDR1 SGHAT and CDR2 FQNNGV. The V end was cut by 1 base, the J end by 0 bases, with 9 bases between. The CDR3 consists of 15 residues. CDR3 DNA: TGTGCCAGCAGCTTAGGACAGCTAACTAACTATGGCTACACCTTC. This gives the protein CASSLGQLTNYGYTF.

The chain is built from TRBV13 and TRBJ2-1, with TRBD1 matching over 11 bases. The CDR3 loop spans 14 amino acids. V was pared by 5 bases and J by 9 bases, with 6 bases of the junction left unmatched. The germline CDR1 and CDR2 sequences are PRHDT and FYEKMQ (reference sequence). CDR3 coding DNA: TGTGCCAGCAGCCTCGGACAGGGGGCCGGTGAGCAGTTCTTC. As protein: CASSLGQGAGEQFF.

This rearrangement joins TRBV18 to TRBJ2-5; D is ambiguous. In germline, CDR1 is KGHSH, CDR2 LQKENI. The CDR3 covers 13 residues. Trimming pared 1 base from V and 2 bases from J, leaving 5 bases between. In DNA form, the CDR3 reads TGTGCCAGCTCACCACAAACTCAAGAGACCCAGTACTTC. Its translation: CASSPQTQETQYF. Together with reference TRBV18 and TRBJ2-5, the CDR3 gives the full variable domain: NAGVMQNPRHLVRRRGQEARLRCSPMKGHSHVYWYRQLPEEGLKFMVYLQKENIIDESGMPKERFSAEFPKEGPSILRIQQVVRGDSAAYFCASSPQTQETQYFGPGTRLLVL.

The chain has TRBV7-6 and TRBJ2-3; TRBD2 agrees at 7 bases. CDR3 length: 15 amino acids. CDR1 is SGHVS, CDR2 FNYEAQ, per germline. V gave up 5 bases and J gave up 4 bases; unmatched junction bases: 9. The CDR3 reads CASSPRGGNPDTQYF. The CDR3 DNA follows: TGTGCCAGCAGCCCCCGGGGAGGGAACCCAGATACGCAGTATTTT.

The rearrangement joins TRBV28 to TRBJ1-1, with unresolved D. Trimming pared 6 bases from V and 0 bases from J, leaving 8 bases between. Per germline, CDR1 MDHEN and CDR2 SYDVKM. This CDR3 region has 13 residues. For the CDR3, the DNA is TGTGCCAGCAGAACCAGCGTGAACACTGAAGCTTTCTTT. The encoded protein is CASRTSVNTEAFF.

The chain has TRBV7-9 and TRBJ2-2; D call uncertain. This CDR3 has 14 amino acids. Deletions cut 5 bases from V and 1 base from J, with 8 bases between. CDR1 and CDR2 (germline): SEHNR, FQNEAQ (reference sequence). CDR3: CASSHTENTGELFF. CDR3 bases: TGTGCCAGCAGCCATACAGAGAACACCGGGGAGCTGTTTTTT. The entire variable domain, with the rest obtained from reference TRBV7-9 and TRBJ2-2, is as follows: DTGVSQNPRHKITKRGQNVTFRCDPISEHNRLYWYRQTLGQGPEFLTYFQNEAQLEKSRLLSDRFSAERPKGSFSTLEIQRTEQGDSAMYLCASSHTENTGELFFGEGSRLTVL.

The V gene is TRBV19, the J gene TRBJ2-2; 14 bases align to TRBD2. V lost 5 bases and J lost 6; bases outside the gene matches: 8. The length of the CDR3 is 17 residues. Germline CDR1 reads LNHDA; CDR2 reads SQIVND (reference sequence). Here the CDR3 reads CASSSHRLAGGAGELFF. The CDR3 DNA sequence: TGTGCCAGTAGTTCCCATCGACTAGCGGGAGGGGCCGGGGAGCTGTTTTTT.

This clone showed up many times. The gene calls are TRBV30 and TRBJ2-7, with TRBD2 matching over 10 bases. Germline CDR1 GTSNPN, CDR2 SVGIG (reference sequence). J was trimmed by 2 bases and V by 1 base; bases with no gene match: 5. The CDR3 covers 15 residues. The CDR3: CAWSAPLAGTYEQYF. The CDR3 coding sequence is TGTGCCTGGAGTGCCCCACTAGCGGGGACCTACGAGCAGTACTTC.

This clone occurred once. This sequence joins TRBV6-1 and TRBJ1-1; D is perhaps TRBD1 (5 bases). CDR3 length equals 15 residues. Trimming removed 3 bases at V and 0 bases at J, with 11 bases between. CDR1 MNHNS and CDR2 SASEGT come from the germline V gene. The CDR3 DNA reads as TGTGCCAGCAGTGAGGGGGGAACCATGAACACTGAAGCTTTCTTT. It specifies CASSEGGTMNTEAFF.

On this clone: At one end the junction does not follow the germline gene, possibly because of a read error. V is TRBV19 and J is TRBJ1-2; TRBD1 is a possible D gene (6 bases). The CDR3 length is 11 residues. Germline V gene sequence: CDR1 LNHDA, CDR2 SQIVND (reference sequence). This chain's CDR3 is CASSVSRQVLF. In nucleotides, the CDR3 is TGTGCCAGTAGTGTGTCCCGACAGGTTCTCTTC.